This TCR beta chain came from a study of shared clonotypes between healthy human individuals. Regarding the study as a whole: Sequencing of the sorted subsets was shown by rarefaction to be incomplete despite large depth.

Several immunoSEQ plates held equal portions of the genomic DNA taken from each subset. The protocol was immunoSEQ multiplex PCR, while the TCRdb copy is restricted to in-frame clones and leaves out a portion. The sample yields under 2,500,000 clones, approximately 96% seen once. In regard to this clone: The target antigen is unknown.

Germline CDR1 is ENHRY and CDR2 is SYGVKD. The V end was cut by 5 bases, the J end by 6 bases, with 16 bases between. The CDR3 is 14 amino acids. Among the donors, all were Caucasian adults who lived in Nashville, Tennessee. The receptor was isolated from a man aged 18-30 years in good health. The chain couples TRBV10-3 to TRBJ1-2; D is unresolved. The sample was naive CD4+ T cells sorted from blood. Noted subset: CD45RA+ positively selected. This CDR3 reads CAISRGPKEDGYTF. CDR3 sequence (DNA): TGTGCCATCAGTAGAGGGCCGAAGGAAGATGGCTACACCTTC.